The rows below give T cell receptor beta chains drawn from one sample of a study of blood T cell repertoires in COVID-19. The data were produced by immunoSEQ multiplex PCR, yet TCRdb's version contains in-frame clones alone and is incomplete. The sample lists fewer than 350,000 clones; over 75% were seen once. The sequencing input was PBMCs or T cells enriched from blood (not recorded which). The receptors shown here come from a woman in her 30s who had recovered from COVID-19. Both conserved end residues are part of each CDR3. Fields, in order: D gene, clone size, J gene, V gene, CDR3 protein, CDR3 DNA. The D gene is left open where the match is weak. A row's size may be missing; if present it is once, few, many or a size class.

d_call: -
clone_size: -
j_call: TRBJ1-1
v_call: TRBV9
cdr3_aa: CASSGRGTEAFF
cdr3_nt: TGTGCCAGCAGTGGAAGGGGCACTGAAGCTTTCTTT

d_call: TRBD2
clone_size: -
j_call: TRBJ2-2
v_call: TRBV7-8
cdr3_aa: CASRRASGGTYTGELFF
cdr3_nt: TGTGCCAGCAGGAGAGCTAGCGGGGGGACCTACACCGGGGAGCTGTTTTTT

d_call: TRBD1
clone_size: -
j_call: TRBJ1-2
v_call: TRBV30
cdr3_aa: CAWSHRGDYGYTF
cdr3_nt: TGTGCCTGGAGTCACAGGGGGGACTATGGCTACACCTTC

d_call: -
clone_size: -
j_call: TRBJ1-6
v_call: TRBV20-1
cdr3_aa: CSASDFSRQGNSPLHF
cdr3_nt: TGCAGTGCTAGTGATTTCTCGCGGCAGGGAAATTCACCCCTCCACTTT

d_call: TRBD1
clone_size: -
j_call: TRBJ2-2
v_call: TRBV7-9
cdr3_aa: CASSAQGAGELFF
cdr3_nt: TGTGCCAGCAGCGCCCAGGGGGCCGGGGAGCTGTTTTTT

d_call: TRBD2
clone_size: -
j_call: TRBJ2-1
v_call: TRBV10-3
cdr3_aa: CAISGGREAEQFF
cdr3_nt: TGTGCCATCAGTGGTGGGCGGGAGGCCGAGCAGTTCTTC

d_call: TRBD1
clone_size: -
j_call: TRBJ2-7
v_call: TRBV5-4
cdr3_aa: CASSWDRGFNEQYF
cdr3_nt: TGTGCCAGCAGCTGGGACAGGGGCTTCAACGAGCAGTACTTC

d_call: -
clone_size: once
j_call: TRBJ2-7
v_call: TRBV9
cdr3_aa: CASSVDGREQYF
cdr3_nt: TGTGCCAGCAGCGTAGATGGCCGAGAGCAGTACTTC

d_call: TRBD1
clone_size: few
j_call: TRBJ1-1
v_call: TRBV7-9
cdr3_aa: CASSLGVRGQGAEAFF
cdr3_nt: TGTGCCAGCAGCTTAGGAGTTAGGGGACAGGGCGCTGAAGCTTTCTTT

d_call: -
clone_size: -
j_call: TRBJ2-1
v_call: TRBV5-8
cdr3_aa: CASSPYVVNEQFF
cdr3_nt: TGTGCCAGCAGCCCCTACGTGGTCAATGAGCAGTTCTTC

d_call: TRBD2
clone_size: -
j_call: TRBJ2-1
v_call: TRBV7-7
cdr3_aa: CASSRGLAGDNEQFF
cdr3_nt: TGTGCTAGCAGCCGCGGACTAGCGGGGGACAATGAGCAGTTCTTC

d_call: TRBD2
clone_size: few
j_call: TRBJ2-7
v_call: TRBV19
cdr3_aa: CASSTRTSGLYEQYF
cdr3_nt: TGTGCCAGTAGTACCAGGACTAGCGGGCTGTACGAGCAGTACTTC

d_call: TRBD1
clone_size: once
j_call: TRBJ1-1
v_call: TRBV4-3
cdr3_aa: CASSWEKKTGTGDTEAFF
cdr3_nt: TGCGCCAGCAGCTGGGAAAAGAAAACCGGGACAGGGGACACTGAAGCTTTCTTT

d_call: -
clone_size: -
j_call: TRBJ1-1
v_call: TRBV24-1
cdr3_aa: CATSDPSLNTEAFF
cdr3_nt: TGTGCCACCAGTGATCCCTCTCTGAACACTGAAGCTTTCTTT

d_call: TRBD2
clone_size: -
j_call: TRBJ2-5
v_call: TRBV28
cdr3_aa: CASSLWASSGGAGETQYF
cdr3_nt: TGTGCCAGCAGTTTATGGGCCTCTAGCGGGGGGGCCGGTGAGACCCAGTACTTC

d_call: -
clone_size: -
j_call: TRBJ1-5
v_call: TRBV27
cdr3_aa: CASRDTGGGSNQPQHF
cdr3_nt: TGTGCCAGCAGGGACACAGGCGGGGGCAGCAATCAGCCCCAGCATTTT

d_call: TRBD1
clone_size: -
j_call: TRBJ2-7
v_call: TRBV6-5
cdr3_aa: CASREDRNKVYEQYF
cdr3_nt: TGTGCCAGCAGGGAGGACAGGAATAAAGTGTACGAGCAGTACTTC